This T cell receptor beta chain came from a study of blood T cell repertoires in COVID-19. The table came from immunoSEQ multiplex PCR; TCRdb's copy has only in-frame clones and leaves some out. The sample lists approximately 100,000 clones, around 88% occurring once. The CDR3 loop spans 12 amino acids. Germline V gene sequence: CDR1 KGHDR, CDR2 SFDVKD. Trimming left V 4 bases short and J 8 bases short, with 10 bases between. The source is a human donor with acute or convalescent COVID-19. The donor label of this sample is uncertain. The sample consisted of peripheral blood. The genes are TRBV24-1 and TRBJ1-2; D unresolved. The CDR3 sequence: CATSDTTRGYTF. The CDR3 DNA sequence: TGTGCCACCAGTGACACCACACGCGGCTACACCTTC.